The sequence of this T cell receptor beta chain was determined in a study of CD8 T cells in ankylosing spondylitis. Study results and caveats: The clones that were linked to disease were reported to be significantly enriched in matched synovial fluid samples from ankylosing spondylitis patients. Characteristic of ankylosing spondylitis blood, it appeared, was a TCR beta motif comprising several highly homologous variants.

V lost 4 bases, J lost 0 bases, and 9 bases lay in between. Germline V CDR1 and CDR2: SGHRS, YFSETQ. CDR3 length: 14 residues. Each CDR3 protein is one row after TCRdb ran MiXCR on the 5' RACE reads. The table records hundreds of thousands of distinct CDR3 sequences, 10% to 15% of them present only once. This clonotype turned up a few times. Its antigen remains unidentified. The TCR comes from a male donor with ankylosing spondylitis. The rearrangement links TRBV5-1 to TRBJ2-3, with unresolved D. The material sequenced was blood, either unsorted or a sorted T cell fraction (not recorded which). DNA of the CDR3: TGCGCCAGCAGCGGTTCAACTAGCACAGATACGCAGTATTTT. It codes for CASSGSTSTDTQYF.